The 22 T cell receptor beta chains given below trace back to one sample, sequenced in a study of vaccination and CD4 T cells after COVID-19. These receptors' targets are unknown. Treatment of the sample: 10-day PBMC culture with coronavirus spike peptide pools or control peptides (ViraFEST assay). The study sequenced cultured CD4+ T cell DNA using the Oncomine TCR Beta short-read assay. TCRdb recomputed calls from the PCR reads with MiXCR, one row per CDR3 protein. In the table there are under 25,000 distinct CDR3 sequences, more than 70% of which are singletons. Sequenced here: CD4+ T cells from blood, cultured in vitro, sampled after SARS-CoV-2 vaccination. Receptors were obtained from a human donor who received a COVID-19 vaccine.

The V and J genes are TRBV30 and TRBJ2-3; no clear D. Germline-derived CDR1 and CDR2 are GTSNPN and SVGIG (reference sequence). This CDR3 contains 11 residues. The V gene lost 2 bases and the J gene lost 10 bases, with 10 bases spanning the gap. The CDR3 reads CAWSFVGPQYF. The DNA for the CDR3 is TGTGCCTGGAGTTTTGTGGGTCCGCAGTATTTT.

The V gene is TRBV30, the J gene TRBJ2-2; maybe TRBD1 (5 bases). The CDR3 extends over 15 amino acids. V lost 0 bases and J lost 2, with 10 bases in between. The germline CDR1 and CDR2 sequences are GTSNPN and SVGIG (reference sequence). Here the CDR3 reads CAWSVWGPNTGELFF. In DNA, the CDR3 is TGTGCCTGGAGTGTCTGGGGCCCTAACACCGGGGAGCTGTTTTTT.

This clonotype occurred a few times. This chain uses TRBV7-3 with TRBJ2-5, with a tentative D call TRBD2 (5 bases). The germline V gene has CDR1 SGHTA and CDR2 FQGTGA. The CDR3 sequence is 15 residues long. V gave up 1 base and J gave up 1 base, with 10 bases separating them. CDR3 coding DNA: TGTGCCAGCAGCTTAATGGCGGGCGTCCAAGAGACCCAGTACTTC. It specifies CASSLMAGVQETQYF.

The chain uses TRBV2 and TRBJ2-7; D is perhaps TRBD1 (6 bases). Trimming took off 3 bases at V and 3 bases at J, with 12 bases between the two ends. Germline-derived CDR1 and CDR2 are SNHLY and FYNNEI. The CDR3 is 14 amino acids. CDR3 loop: CASSDWDTIYEQYF. CDR3 bases: TGTGCCAGCAGTGATTGGGACACCATCTACGAGCAGTACTTC.

This chain uses TRBV12-3 or TRBV12-4 with TRBJ2-4; D is possibly TRBD2 (5 bases). This CDR3 has 12 amino acids. Trimming cost V 3 bases and J 8 bases, with 8 bases left between them. The CDR3 DNA follows: TGTGCCAGCAGTTTCTTCGGGGACATTCAGTACTTC. Its translation: CASSFFGDIQYF.

This clonotype was recorded once. V is TRBV18 and J is TRBJ2-5; D unresolved. Per the germline V gene, CDR1 is KGHSH and CDR2 is LQKENI. V was shortened by 5 bases and J by 2 bases, with 6 bases between the two germline ends. The CDR3 has 12 residues. CDR3 residues: CASSRSQETQYF. The CDR3, as DNA: TGTGCCAGCTCAAGGTCACAAGAGACCCAGTACTTC.

The CDR3 DNA is TGTGCCAGCAGCTTACCCGCGCTTGTGGGCGGGGGCACAGATACGCAGTATTTT. This gives the protein CASSLPALVGGGTDTQYF. The chain uses TRBV7-9 and TRBJ2-3; tentatively, D is TRBD2 (6 bases). The CDR3 runs to 18 residues. With 2 bases removed from V and 1 base from J, the gap between germline ends came to 19 bases. The germline gives CDR1 SEHNR, CDR2 FQNEAQ (reference sequence).

This clonotype was picked up one time. The CDR3 region has the DNA TGCGCCAGCAGCTTGGAAGCGACAGGGGTGGATGAGCAGTTCTTC. This gives the protein CASSLEATGVDEQFF. The rearrangement uses TRBV5-1 and TRBJ2-1; TRBD1 matches at 8 bases. The CDR3 loop spans 15 amino acids. V was pared by 0 bases and J by 8 bases, with 7 bases of the junction left unmatched. Germline values: CDR1 SGHRS, CDR2 YFSETQ.

V is TRBV5-1 and J is TRBJ1-1; possibly TRBD1 for D (5 bases). The germline gives CDR1 SGHRS, CDR2 YFSETQ. CDR3 length: 16 amino acids. The V end lost 0 bases, the J end lost 1 base, and 13 bases lay between the germline ends. CDR3 amino acids: CASSLGRTLQNTEAFF. The CDR3 DNA follows: TGCGCCAGCAGCTTGGGGCGGACATTACAGAACACTGAAGCTTTCTTT.

In DNA, the CDR3 is TGTGCCAGCAGCCCCTCTAGCGGAGAGCAGTTCTTC. Translated: CASSPSSGEQFF. The chain links TRBV7-8 to TRBJ2-1; 7 positions agree with TRBD2. Per germline, CDR1 SGHVS and CDR2 FQNEAQ. The CDR3 totals 12 residues. With 5 bases clipped from V and 10 bases from J, the junction kept 5 bases outside the gene matches. Drawing the rest from reference TRBV7-8 and TRBJ2-1, the complete variable domain is GAGVSQSPRYKVAKRGQDVALRCDPISGHVSLFWYQQALGQGPEFLTYFQNEAQLDKSGLPSDRFFAERPEGSVSTLKIQRTQQEDSAVYLCASSPSSGEQFFGPGTRLTVL.

This chain joins TRBV15 and TRBJ2-7, with a possible D match to TRBD1 (6 bases). The V and J ends lost 0 bases and 3 bases respectively, with 12 bases between them. The germline V gene encodes CDR1 LNHNV and CDR2 YYDKDF (reference sequence). The CDR3 totals 15 residues. DNA for the CDR3: TGTGCCACCAGCAGAGATGTGGGGGCGATCTACGAGCAGTACTTC. It encodes CATSRDVGAIYEQYF. The variable domain in full, with the rest retrieved from reference TRBV15 and TRBJ2-7, is DAMVIQNPRYQVTQFGKPVTLSCSQTLNHNVMYWYQQKSSQAPKLLFHYYDKDFNNEADTPDNFQSRRPNTSFCFLDIRSPGLGDTAMYLCATSRDVGAIYEQYFGPGTRLTVT.

This rearrangement joins TRBV6-4 to TRBJ1-1; D uncertain. V shed 4 bases and J shed 1 base, with 10 bases lying between them. From germline, CDR1 is MRHNA and CDR2 SNTAGT. CDR3 length equals 14 residues. The CDR3: CASSANGWNTEAFF. In nucleotides, the CDR3 is TGTGCCAGCAGTGCCAATGGATGGAACACTGAAGCTTTCTTT.

This clonotype was recorded only once. CDR3 residues: CASSLSGPGLQPQHF. The CDR3 coding sequence is TGTGCCAGCAGTTTATCGGGACCAGGGCTTCAGCCCCAGCATTTT. This chain links TRBV27 with TRBJ1-5, with D maybe TRBD1 (5 bases). V was pared by 0 bases and J by 6 bases, with 12 bases between. This CDR3 has 15 amino acids. The V gene's germline CDR1 is MNHEY and CDR2 SMNVEV (reference sequence).

This clonotype was found a few times. V gene TRBV6-1 combines with J gene TRBJ2-3, with no clear D. Trimming removed 3 bases at V and 5 bases at J, with 9 bases between. The CDR3 loop spans 13 amino acids. Germline V gene sequence: CDR1 MNHNS, CDR2 SASEGT. In DNA form, the CDR3 reads TGTGCCAGCAGTGACGTTTGGGGAGATACGCAGTATTTT. Translated: CASSDVWGDTQYF.

This chain links TRBV19 with TRBJ2-5, with D perhaps matching TRBD1 (5 bases). Per germline, CDR1 LNHDA and CDR2 SQIVND (reference sequence). The V end was cut by 5 bases, the J end by 2 bases, with 9 bases between. The CDR3 has 13 amino acids. The CDR3 sequence: CASSRQRQETQYF. DNA for the CDR3: TGTGCCAGTAGTCGACAGCGACAAGAGACCCAGTACTTC.

The rearrangement joins TRBV6-1 to TRBJ2-3; TRBD1 is a possible D gene (5 bases). Germline loops: CDR1 MNHNS, CDR2 SASEGT. Trimming took 5 bases from V and 1 from J, leaving 13 bases between them. CDR3 length: 15 residues. CDR3 DNA: TGTGCCAGCAGTAAGACAGTCCTCGGCACAGATACGCAGTATTTT. Amino acids: CASSKTVLGTDTQYF.

V and J are TRBV24-1 and TRBJ2-3, with TRBD1 identical over 8 bases. J gave up 2 bases and V 6 bases, and 6 bases lay outside the gene matches. In germline, CDR1 is KGHDR, CDR2 SFDVKD. This CDR3 spans 15 amino acids. The DNA for the CDR3 is TGTGCCACCAGTTCGACAGGGGAGCTCACAGATACGCAGTATTTT. Its protein product is CATSSTGELTDTQYF.

The chain couples TRBV20-1 to TRBJ2-5; 9 bases map to TRBD2. This CDR3 has 14 amino acids. Germline lookup yields CDR1 DFQATT and CDR2 SNEGSKA (reference sequence). V lost 6 bases to trimming and J lost 2 bases; unmatched junction nucleotides: 7. CDR3 loop: CSASSGGTQETQYF. For the CDR3, the DNA is TGCAGTGCAAGTAGCGGGGGTACACAAGAGACCCAGTACTTC.

The chain uses TRBV24-1 and TRBJ1-5, with D perhaps matching TRBD1 (5 bases). The CDR3 covers 15 residues. V lost 7 bases to trimming and J lost 3 bases, with 15 bases between them. Germline V gene lookup returns CDR1 KGHDR and CDR2 SFDVKD. CDR3 in DNA: TGTGCCACCAGAGGGGTCCTCAGCCTCAATCAGCCCCAGCATTTT. The encoded protein is CATRGVLSLNQPQHF.

This sequence joins TRBV30 and TRBJ1-4; 7 nucleotides align to TRBD1. Germline CDR1 GTSNPN, CDR2 SVGIG (reference sequence). The length of the CDR3 is 13 residues. V was pared by 5 bases and J by 8 bases, with 8 bases of the junction left unmatched. The CDR3 DNA reads as TGTGCCTGGTCGACAGGGACGGGAGAAAAACTGTTTTTT. As protein: CAWSTGTGEKLFF. Variable domain in full (rest from reference TRBV30 and TRBJ1-4): SQTIHQWPATLVQPVGSPLSLECTVEGTSNPNLYWYRQAAGRGLQLLFYSVGIGQISSEVPQNLSASRPQDRQFILSSKKLLLSDSGFYLCAWSTGTGEKLFFGSGTQLSVL.

The gene calls are TRBV12-3 or TRBV12-4 and TRBJ1-3, with D uncertain. The CDR3 extends over 15 amino acids. The germline V and J ends were trimmed by 2 bases and 0 bases, with 8 bases remaining between them. As DNA, the CDR3 is TGTGCCAGCAGTTTATCAGGCACCTCTGGAAACACCATATATTTT. Its protein product is CASSLSGTSGNTIYF.

This rearrangement joins TRBV2 to TRBJ2-2; unclear D gene. V gave up 7 bases and J gave up 6 bases, with 12 bases separating them. The CDR3 totals 13 residues. Germline loops: CDR1 SNHLY, CDR2 FYNNEI. CDR3 loop: CASTKDPSGELFF. Here the CDR3 DNA reads TGTGCCAGCACCAAGGACCCCTCCGGGGAGCTGTTTTTT.